This TCR beta chain was identified in a study of cytomegalovirus exposure and HLA in healthy donors. V gave up 8 bases and J gave up 4 bases, with 12 bases separating them. The CDR3 spans 13 residues. Germline CDR1 and CDR2: MNHEY and SVGAGI. PCR involved 60 Vbeta and 13 Jbeta primers. Some clones are missing from TCRdb's copy, which holds only in-frame ones; the method was immunoSEQ multiplex PCR. The data show about 130,000 clones, with just over 75% seen just once and over 1.5% held by the top ten. Remarks on this clone: The antigen is not known.

Findings and limits, study-wide: Analysis was carried out at a later point, and it linked a missense DCLRE1C variant to TCR beta V- and J-gene trimming.

The source of this sequence is a woman aged 50 to 65 in good health and CMV-seronegative. Source material: PBMCs. The genes are TRBV6-5 and TRBJ1-5, with a tentative D call TRBD1 (5 bases). CDR3 sequence (DNA): TGTGCCAGCCGAAACAAGGGGAATCAGCCCCAGCATTTT. Protein product: CASRNKGNQPQHF.